This T cell receptor (beta chain) was observed in a study of T cells in narcolepsy. Study details: Patients with NT1 or NT2 and healthy control donors were enrolled. Study-wide points: HCRT-specific and TRIB2-specific autoreactive clonotypes appeared among same-patient CSF and blood CD4+ clonotypes. Blood of same and different patients, but not healthy controls, reportedly held recurring autoreactive clonotypes. In some patient and control memory CD4+ samples, autoreactive clones were absent.

Data came from immunoSEQ multiplex PCR; TCRdb stores just in-frame clones and leaves some out. This sample has about 35,000 clones; around 87% occur once, and the top ten carry 0.83%. In the case of this clone: Its antigen is unidentified.

The V end was cut by 5 bases, the J end by 4 bases, with 8 bases between. The CDR3 totals 13 residues. CDR1 and CDR2 from the germline V gene are SGHTA and FQGNSA. Input material: CD45RA- memory CD4+ T cells from PBMCs. This receptor was taken from a human donor with narcolepsy. The V gene is TRBV7-2, the J gene TRBJ1-4, with D uncertain. CDR3 in DNA: TGTGCCAGCAGCCCTCCCAGTAATGAAAAACTGTTTTTT. Translation: CASSPPSNEKLFF. The full variable domain, its missing parts supplied by reference TRBV7-2 and TRBJ1-4, is GAGVSQSPSNKVTEKGKDVELRCDPISGHTALYWYRQSLGQGLEFLIYFQGNSAPDKSGLPSDRFSAERTGGSVSTLTIQRTQQEDSAVYLCASSPPSNEKLFFGSGTQLSVL.